This TCR beta chain originates from a study of blood T cell repertoires in COVID-19. Study-level background: Both acute and convalescent COVID-19 samples were obtained from the United States, Italy and Spain. PBMCs, B-cell-depleted T cells, or T cells provided the cDNA or gDNA that made up the material.

In the original analysis: The assay estimated nucleated cells by amplifying reference gene primers. The method was immunoSEQ multiplex PCR; TCRdb's version includes in-frame clones alone and lacks a portion of them. From that table come the V and J calls and clone size; the DNA was used to work out D and trimming. The repertoire consists of about 230,000 clones, with more than 65% occurring once and the leading ten covering over 1.2%. CDR1 SNHLY and CDR2 FYNNEI come from the germline V gene. Trimming at V came to 7 bases and at J to 4 bases, leaving 9 bases not matched to a gene. The CDR3 is 14 residues long.

The sequencing input was peripheral blood. V and J are TRBV2 and TRBJ1-2, with 7 bases that match TRBD1. The sequence derives from a middle-aged woman who had recovered from COVID-19. The CDR3: CASKRDSVIYGYTF. CDR3 DNA: TGTGCCAGCAAAAGGGACAGCGTAATCTATGGCTACACCTTC. The full variable domain, its missing parts supplied by reference TRBV2 and TRBJ1-2, is EPEVTQTPSHQVTQMGQEVILRCVPISNHLYFYWYRQILGQKVEFLVSFYNNEISEKSEIFDDQFSVERPDGSNFTLKIRSTKLEDSAMYFCASKRDSVIYGYTFGSGTRLTVV.